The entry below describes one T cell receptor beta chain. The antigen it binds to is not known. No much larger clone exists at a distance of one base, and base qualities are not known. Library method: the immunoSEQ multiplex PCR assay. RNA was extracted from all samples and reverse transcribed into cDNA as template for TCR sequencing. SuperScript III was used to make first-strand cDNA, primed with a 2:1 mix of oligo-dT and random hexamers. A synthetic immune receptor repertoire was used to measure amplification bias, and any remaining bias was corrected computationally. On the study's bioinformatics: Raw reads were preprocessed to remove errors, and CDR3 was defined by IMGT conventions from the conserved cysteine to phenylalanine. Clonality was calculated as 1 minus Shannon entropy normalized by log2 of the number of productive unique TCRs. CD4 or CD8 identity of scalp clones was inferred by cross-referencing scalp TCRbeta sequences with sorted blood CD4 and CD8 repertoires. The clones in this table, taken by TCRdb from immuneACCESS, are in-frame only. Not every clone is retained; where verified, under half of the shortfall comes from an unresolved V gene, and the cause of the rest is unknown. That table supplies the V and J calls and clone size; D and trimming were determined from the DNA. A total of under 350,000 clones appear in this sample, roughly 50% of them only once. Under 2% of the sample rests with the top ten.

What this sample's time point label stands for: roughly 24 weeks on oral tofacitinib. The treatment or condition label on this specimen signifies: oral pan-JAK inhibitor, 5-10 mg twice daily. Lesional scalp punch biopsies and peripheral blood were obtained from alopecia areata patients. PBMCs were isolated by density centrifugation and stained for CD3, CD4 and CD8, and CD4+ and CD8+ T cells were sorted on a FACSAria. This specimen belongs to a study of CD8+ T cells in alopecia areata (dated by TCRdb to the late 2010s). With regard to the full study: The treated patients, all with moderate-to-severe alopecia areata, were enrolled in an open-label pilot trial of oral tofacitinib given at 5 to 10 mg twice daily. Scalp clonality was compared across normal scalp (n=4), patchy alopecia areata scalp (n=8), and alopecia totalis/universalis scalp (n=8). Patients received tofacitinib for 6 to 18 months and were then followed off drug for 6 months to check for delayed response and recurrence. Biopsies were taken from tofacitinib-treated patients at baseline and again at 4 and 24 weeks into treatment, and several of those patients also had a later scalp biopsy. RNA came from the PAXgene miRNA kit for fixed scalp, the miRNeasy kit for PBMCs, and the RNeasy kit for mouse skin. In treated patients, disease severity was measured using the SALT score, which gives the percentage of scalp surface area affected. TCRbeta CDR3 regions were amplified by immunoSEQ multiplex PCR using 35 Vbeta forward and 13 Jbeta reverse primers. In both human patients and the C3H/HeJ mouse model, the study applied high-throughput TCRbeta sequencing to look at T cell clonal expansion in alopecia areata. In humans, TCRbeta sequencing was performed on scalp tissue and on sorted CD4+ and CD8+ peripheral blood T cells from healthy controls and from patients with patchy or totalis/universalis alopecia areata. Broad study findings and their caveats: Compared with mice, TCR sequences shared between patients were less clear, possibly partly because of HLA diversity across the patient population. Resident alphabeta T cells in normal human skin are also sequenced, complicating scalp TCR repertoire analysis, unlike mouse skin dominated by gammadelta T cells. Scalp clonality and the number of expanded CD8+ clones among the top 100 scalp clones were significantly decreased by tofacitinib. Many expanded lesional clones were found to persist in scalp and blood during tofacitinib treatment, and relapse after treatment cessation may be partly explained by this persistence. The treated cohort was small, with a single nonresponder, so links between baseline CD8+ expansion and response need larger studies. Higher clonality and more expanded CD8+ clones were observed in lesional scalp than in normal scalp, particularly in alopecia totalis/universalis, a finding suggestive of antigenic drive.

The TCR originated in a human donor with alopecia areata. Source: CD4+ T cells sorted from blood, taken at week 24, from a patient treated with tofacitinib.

This receptor carries the CDR3 CASSFLQGPGELFF. The nucleotides read TGCGCCAGCAGCTTTTTACAGGGGCCCGGGGAGCTGTTTTTT. The sequence joins TRBV5-1 to TRBJ2-2, with 7 bases matching TRBD1. The CDR3 runs 14 residues from the cysteine to the phenylalanine. Left in the record is the CDR3 DNA by itself, 42 bases read in frame from the first base. Trimmed from V: 2 bases; trimmed from J: 6 bases; junction bases lacking a gene match: 4. CDR1 and CDR2 are read off the germline V gene as SGHRS and YFSETQ. The reference TRBV5-1 and TRBJ2-2 proteins fill in what lies around the CDR3, so the full variable domain reads KAGVTQTPRYLIKTRGQQVTLSCSPISGHRSVSWYQQTPGQGLQFLFEYFSETQRNKGNFPGRFSGRQFSNSRSEMNVSTLELGDSALYLCASSFLQGPGELFFGEGSRLTVL.